Listed below are T cell receptor beta chains from one sample, sequenced in a study of T cell responses to AZD1222 COVID-19 vaccine. Clones were sequenced by immunoSEQ multiplex PCR, and TCRdb holds only the in-frame ones, with some missing. The table includes 100,000 to 150,000 clones, around 92% detected once. The sequenced sample was peripheral blood, obtained 28 days after the second AZD1222 dose. Receptors originate from an adult who received the AZD1222 COVID-19 vaccine. The CDR3 runs from the conserved cysteine through the conserved F or W. Rows give clone size only sometimes, using once, few, many, or a class for an expanded clone.

j_call: TRBJ2-4; clone_size: NA; v_call: TRBV5-5; cdr3_aa: CASSRTGQGENIQYF
j_call: TRBJ2-7; clone_size: NA; v_call: TRBV15; cdr3_aa: CATSLKGTGYYEQYF
j_call: TRBJ2-1; clone_size: NA; v_call: TRBV18; cdr3_aa: CASSPGQGWVNEQFF
j_call: TRBJ1-2; clone_size: NA; v_call: TRBV6-1; cdr3_aa: CASSEAAFGNYGYTF
j_call: TRBJ2-3; clone_size: NA; v_call: TRBV15; cdr3_aa: CATTAGDLGRDTQYF
j_call: TRBJ2-5; clone_size: NA; v_call: TRBV7-9; cdr3_aa: CASSQTSGEETQYF
j_call: TRBJ1-2; clone_size: NA; v_call: TRBV2; cdr3_aa: CASTDRQHYGYTF
j_call: TRBJ1-6; clone_size: NA; v_call: TRBV27; cdr3_aa: CASSLQGFNSPLHF
j_call: TRBJ1-2; clone_size: NA; v_call: TRBV5-1; cdr3_aa: CASRQGGEGYTF
j_call: TRBJ2-5; clone_size: NA; v_call: TRBV2; cdr3_aa: CASSWTGRGTQYF
j_call: TRBJ1-5; clone_size: NA; v_call: TRBV19; cdr3_aa: CASRPRSNQPQHF
j_call: TRBJ1-5; clone_size: NA; v_call: TRBV11-2; cdr3_aa: CASSLVPGVNQPQHF
j_call: TRBJ1-5; clone_size: NA; v_call: TRBV9; cdr3_aa: CASSTSGQVLQPQHF
j_call: TRBJ1-5; clone_size: NA; v_call: TRBV2; cdr3_aa: CASSDSNQPQHF
j_call: TRBJ2-3; clone_size: NA; v_call: TRBV19; cdr3_aa: CASSSPGGYSSTDTQYF
j_call: TRBJ1-2; clone_size: NA; v_call: TRBV10-2; cdr3_aa: CASSEPTNYGYTF
j_call: TRBJ1-1; clone_size: NA; v_call: TRBV7-9; cdr3_aa: CASSLGRERNTEAFF
j_call: TRBJ1-3; clone_size: once; v_call: TRBV5-1; cdr3_aa: CASSSTTQGEGGNTIYF
j_call: TRBJ1-1; clone_size: NA; v_call: TRBV5-6; cdr3_aa: CASSRVGTEAFF
j_call: TRBJ1-1; clone_size: few; v_call: TRBV5-1; cdr3_aa: CASTPIWGSEAFF
j_call: TRBJ1-4; clone_size: NA; v_call: TRBV19; cdr3_aa: CASTGTGAEKLFF
j_call: TRBJ1-3; clone_size: NA; v_call: TRBV5-1; cdr3_aa: CASSLVPGAGLTGNTIYF
j_call: TRBJ1-3; clone_size: NA; v_call: TRBV6-6; cdr3_aa: CASRTAGAGNTIYF
j_call: TRBJ1-5; clone_size: NA; v_call: TRBV20-1; cdr3_aa: CSASPQGPNQPQHF
j_call: TRBJ1-4; clone_size: NA; v_call: TRBV7-9; cdr3_aa: CASSAQKEKLFF
j_call: TRBJ1-4; clone_size: NA; v_call: TRBV28; cdr3_aa: CASNPTGNEKLFF
j_call: TRBJ1-1; clone_size: NA; v_call: TRBV7-9; cdr3_aa: CASSEYRDTGSEAFF
j_call: TRBJ1-2; clone_size: NA; v_call: TRBV7-3; cdr3_aa: CASSPAAGNGYTF